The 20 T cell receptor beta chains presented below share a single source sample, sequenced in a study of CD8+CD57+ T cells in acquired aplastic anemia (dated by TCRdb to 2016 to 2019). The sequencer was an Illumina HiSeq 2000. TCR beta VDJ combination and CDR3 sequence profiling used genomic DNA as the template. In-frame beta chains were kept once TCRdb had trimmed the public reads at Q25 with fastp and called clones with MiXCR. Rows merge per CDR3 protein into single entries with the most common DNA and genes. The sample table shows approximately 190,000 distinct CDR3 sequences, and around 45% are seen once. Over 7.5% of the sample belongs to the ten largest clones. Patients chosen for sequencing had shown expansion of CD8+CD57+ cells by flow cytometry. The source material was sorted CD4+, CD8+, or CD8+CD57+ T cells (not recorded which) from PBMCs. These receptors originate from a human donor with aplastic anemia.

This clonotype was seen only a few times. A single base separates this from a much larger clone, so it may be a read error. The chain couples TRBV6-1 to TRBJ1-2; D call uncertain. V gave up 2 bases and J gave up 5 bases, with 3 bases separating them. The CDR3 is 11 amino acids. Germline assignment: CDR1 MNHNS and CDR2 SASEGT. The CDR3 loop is CASSEFYGYTF. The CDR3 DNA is TGTGCCAGCAGTGAATTTTATGGCTACACCTTC.

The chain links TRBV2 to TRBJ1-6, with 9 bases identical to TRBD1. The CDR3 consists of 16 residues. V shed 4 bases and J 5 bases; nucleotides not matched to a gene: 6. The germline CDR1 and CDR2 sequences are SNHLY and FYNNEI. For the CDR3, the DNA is TGTGCCAGCAGTGTTGGGGACAGGGCGAATAATTCACCCCTCCACTTT. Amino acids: CASSVGDRANNSPLHF.

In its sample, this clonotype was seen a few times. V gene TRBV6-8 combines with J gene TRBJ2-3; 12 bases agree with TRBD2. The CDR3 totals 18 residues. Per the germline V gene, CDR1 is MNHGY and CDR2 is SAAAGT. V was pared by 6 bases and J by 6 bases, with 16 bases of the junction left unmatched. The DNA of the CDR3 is TGTGCCAGCAGCGGAGGGACTAGCGGGTGTCCGCCTTGGGATACGCAGTATTTT. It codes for CASSGGTSGCPPWDTQYF.

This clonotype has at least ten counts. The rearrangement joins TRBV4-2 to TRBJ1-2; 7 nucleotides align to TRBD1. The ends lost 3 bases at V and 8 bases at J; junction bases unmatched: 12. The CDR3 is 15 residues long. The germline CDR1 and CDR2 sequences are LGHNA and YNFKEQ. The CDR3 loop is CASSQGQTYGRGYTF. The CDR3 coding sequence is TGTGCCAGCAGCCAGGGACAGACCTATGGACGCGGCTACACCTTC.

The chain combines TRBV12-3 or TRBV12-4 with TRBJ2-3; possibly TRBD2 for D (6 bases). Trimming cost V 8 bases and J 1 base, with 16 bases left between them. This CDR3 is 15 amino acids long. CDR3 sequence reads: CASSGTSRGTDTQYF. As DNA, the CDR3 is TGTGCCAGCTCGGGGACTTCCCGGGGCACAGATACGCAGTATTTT.

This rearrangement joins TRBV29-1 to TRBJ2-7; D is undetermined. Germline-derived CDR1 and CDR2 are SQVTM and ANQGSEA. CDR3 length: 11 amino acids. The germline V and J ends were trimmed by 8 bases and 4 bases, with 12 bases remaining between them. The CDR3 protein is CSQASRYEQYF. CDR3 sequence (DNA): TGCAGCCAAGCGTCGAGGTACGAGCAGTACTTC.

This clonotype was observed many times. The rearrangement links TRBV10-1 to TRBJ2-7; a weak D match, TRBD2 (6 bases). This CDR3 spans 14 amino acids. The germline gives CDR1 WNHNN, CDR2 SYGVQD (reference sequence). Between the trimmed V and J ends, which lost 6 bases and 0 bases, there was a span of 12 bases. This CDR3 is CASSKAGGSYEQYF. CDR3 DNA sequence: TGCGCCAGCAGCAAAGCCGGGGGCTCCTACGAGCAGTACTTC.

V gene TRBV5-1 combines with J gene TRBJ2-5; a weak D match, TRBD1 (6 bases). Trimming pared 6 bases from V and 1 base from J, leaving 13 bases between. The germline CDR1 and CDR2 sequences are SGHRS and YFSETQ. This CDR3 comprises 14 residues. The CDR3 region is CASTQGHSQETQYF. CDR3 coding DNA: TGCGCCAGCACCCAGGGGCATAGCCAAGAGACCCAGTACTTC.

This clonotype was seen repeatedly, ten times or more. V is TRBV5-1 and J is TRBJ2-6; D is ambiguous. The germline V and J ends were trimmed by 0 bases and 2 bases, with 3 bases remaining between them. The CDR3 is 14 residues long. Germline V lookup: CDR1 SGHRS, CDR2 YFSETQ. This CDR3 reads CASSLEAGANVLTF. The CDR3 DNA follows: TGCGCCAGCAGCTTGGAGGCTGGGGCCAACGTCCTGACTTTC.

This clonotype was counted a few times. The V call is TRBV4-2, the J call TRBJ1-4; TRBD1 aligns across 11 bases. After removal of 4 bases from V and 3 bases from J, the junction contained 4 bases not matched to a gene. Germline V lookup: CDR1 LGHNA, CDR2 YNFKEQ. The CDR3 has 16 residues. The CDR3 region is CASSRTGGLANEKLFF. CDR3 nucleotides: TGTGCCAGCAGCCGGACAGGGGGCTTGGCTAATGAAAAACTGTTTTTT.

The CDR3 bases are TGTGCCAGCAGCTCCCAATCGTTCACTGAAGCTTTCTTT. Translating it yields CASSSQSFTEAFF. J is TRBJ1-1 and V is TRBV7-6; no firm D call. Germline CDR1 SGHVS, CDR2 FNYEAQ. The CDR3 extends over 13 amino acids. V was cut by 4 bases and J by 4 bases, with 10 bases left in between.

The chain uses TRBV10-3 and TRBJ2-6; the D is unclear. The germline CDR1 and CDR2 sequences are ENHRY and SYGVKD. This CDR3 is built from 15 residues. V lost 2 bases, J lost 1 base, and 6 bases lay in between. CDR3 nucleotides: TGTGCCATCAGTGAGGGTAGGTCTGGGGCCAACGTCCTGACTTTC. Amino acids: CAISEGRSGANVLTF.

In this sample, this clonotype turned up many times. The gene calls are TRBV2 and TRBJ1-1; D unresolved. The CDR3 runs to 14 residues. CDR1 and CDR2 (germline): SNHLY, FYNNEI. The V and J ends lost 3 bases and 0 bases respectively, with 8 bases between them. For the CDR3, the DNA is TGTGCCAGCAGTGAGTGGGCCATGAACACTGAAGCTTTCTTT. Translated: CASSEWAMNTEAFF.

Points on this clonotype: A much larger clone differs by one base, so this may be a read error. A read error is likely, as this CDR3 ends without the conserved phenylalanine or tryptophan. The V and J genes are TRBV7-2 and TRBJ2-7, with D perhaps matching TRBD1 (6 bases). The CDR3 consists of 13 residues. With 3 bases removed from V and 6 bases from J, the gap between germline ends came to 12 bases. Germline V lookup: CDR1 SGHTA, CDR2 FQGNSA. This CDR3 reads CASSFSGVLEQYL. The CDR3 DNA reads TGTGCCAGCAGCTTTTCAGGGGTACTCGAGCAGTACCTC.

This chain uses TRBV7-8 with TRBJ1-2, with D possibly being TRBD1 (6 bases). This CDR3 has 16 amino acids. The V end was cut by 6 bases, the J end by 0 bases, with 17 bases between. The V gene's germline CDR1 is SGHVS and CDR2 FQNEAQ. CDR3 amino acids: CASSPGAGSANYGYTF. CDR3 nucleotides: TGTGCCAGCAGTCCAGGGGCTGGGAGCGCTAACTATGGCTACACCTTC.

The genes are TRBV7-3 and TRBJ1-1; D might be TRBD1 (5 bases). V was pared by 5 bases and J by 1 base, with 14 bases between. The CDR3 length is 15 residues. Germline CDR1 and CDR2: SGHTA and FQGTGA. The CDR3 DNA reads TGTGCCAGCAGCCCGCAGGGAGGTGGGAACACTGAAGCTTTCTTT. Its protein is CASSPQGGGNTEAFF.

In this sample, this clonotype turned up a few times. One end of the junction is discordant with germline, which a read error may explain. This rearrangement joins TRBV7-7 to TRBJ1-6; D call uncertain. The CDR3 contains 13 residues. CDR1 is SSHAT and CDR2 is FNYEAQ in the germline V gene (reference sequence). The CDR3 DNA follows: TGTGCTAGCAGTATAGGACTTAATTCACCCCTCCACTTT. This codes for CASSIGLNSPLHF.

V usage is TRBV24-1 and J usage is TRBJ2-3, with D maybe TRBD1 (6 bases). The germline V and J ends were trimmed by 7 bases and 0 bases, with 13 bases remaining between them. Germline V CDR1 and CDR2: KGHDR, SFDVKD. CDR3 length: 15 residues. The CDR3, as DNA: TGTGCCACCAGCACCCCAGACAGGAGCACAGATACGCAGTATTTT. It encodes CATSTPDRSTDTQYF.

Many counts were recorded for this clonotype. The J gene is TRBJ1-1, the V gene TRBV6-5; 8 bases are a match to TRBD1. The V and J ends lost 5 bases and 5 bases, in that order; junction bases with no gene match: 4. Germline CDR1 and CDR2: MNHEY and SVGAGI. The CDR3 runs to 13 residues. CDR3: CASSARGRTEAFF. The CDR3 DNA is TGTGCCAGCAGTGCCAGGGGGCGGACTGAAGCTTTCTTT.

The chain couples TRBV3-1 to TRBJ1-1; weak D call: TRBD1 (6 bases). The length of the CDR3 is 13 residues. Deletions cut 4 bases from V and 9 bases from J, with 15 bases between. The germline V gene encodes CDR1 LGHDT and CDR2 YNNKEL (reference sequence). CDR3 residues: CASSLSRQDQAFF. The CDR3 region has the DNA TGTGCCAGCAGCCTTTCCCGACAGGACCAAGCTTTCTTT. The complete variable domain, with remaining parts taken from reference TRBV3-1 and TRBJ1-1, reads DTAVSQTPKYLVTQMGNDKSIKCEQNLGHDTMYWYKQDSKKFLKIMFSYNNKELIINETVPNRFSPKSPDKAHLNLHINSLELGDSAVYFCASSLSRQDQAFFGQGTRLTVV.